These T cell receptor beta chains were read from a single sample in a study of T-cell memory formation after mild COVID-19. TCRdb called the 5' RACE reads again in MiXCR, with one record for every CDR3 protein. The sample contains 250,000 to 350,000 distinct CDR3 sequences, more than 15% of which appear only once. The sample consisted of PBMCs or a T cell subset sorted from them (not recorded which). The origin of the receptors is a man between 18 and 29 years old who had mild COVID-19 (a few samples of this study predate the infection). Cell type and time point are not known. CDR3s include the opening cysteine and the closing phenylalanine or tryptophan. D genes are given only for firm matches. Size values are once, few and many counts, or a class for expanded clones, and some rows have none.

. | TRBJ1-5 | . | TRBV4-1 | TGCGCCAGCAGCGCGTTCCAGCAGGGGCTTGGCAATCAGCCCCAGCATTTT | CASSAFQQGLGNQPQHF
few | TRBJ2-3 | TRBD2 | TRBV4-2 | TGTGCCAGCAGCCGGACCCTAGCAGTGGGGGGGGGCACAGATACGCAGTATTTT | CASSRTLAVGGGTDTQYF
. | TRBJ2-3 | TRBD2 | TRBV6-2/TRBV6-3 | TGTGCCAGCAGCCCGACTAGCGGGGATGGGACAGATACGCAGTATTTT | CASSPTSGDGTDTQYF
many | TRBJ2-4 | . | TRBV7-2 | TGTGCCAGCAGCCCTTGGGGGGACCAAAACATTCAGTACTTC | CASSPWGDQNIQYF
. | TRBJ2-4 | . | TRBV27 | TGTGCCAGCAGTTTCAGGGGTCAGGGGGGGGACAAAAACATTCAGTACTTC | CASSFRGQGGDKNIQYF
. | TRBJ2-2 | . | TRBV12-3/TRBV12-4 | TGTGCCAGCAGTCCTATTCGGGGTACCGGGGAGCTGTTTTTT | CASSPIRGTGELFF
many | TRBJ1-1 | TRBD1 | TRBV20-1 | TGCAGTGTCCCGTCCGGGACAGTCCCTGAAGCTTTCTTT | CSVPSGTVPEAFF
. | TRBJ2-4 | TRBD1 | TRBV7-2 | TGTGCCAGCAGCCCCTGGACAGGGGTAATAGCCAAAAACATTCAGTACTTC | CASSPWTGVIAKNIQYF
. | TRBJ1-4 | . | TRBV6-5 | TGTGCCAGCAGGCGAGGGGGAGTGAACGCTAATGAAAAACTGTTTTTT | CASRRGGVNANEKLFF
few | TRBJ2-5 | . | TRBV4-3 | TGCGCCAGCAGCCAAGATCCCTTAGTCCGAGAGACCCAGTACTTC | CASSQDPLVRETQYF
. | TRBJ2-2 | TRBD2 | TRBV20-1 | TGCAGTGTGGGAGCGGGGGGGCGCGTCGGGGAGCTGTTTTTT | CSVGAGGRVGELFF
many | TRBJ2-7 | . | TRBV7-9 | TGTGCCAGCAGCTTAGGGACCTGGGAGCAGTACTTC | CASSLGTWEQYF
. | TRBJ2-2 | . | TRBV5-1 | TGCGCCAGCAGCTTGCCCACGGCCACCGGGGAGCTGTTTTTT | CASSLPTATGELFF
. | TRBJ2-3 | TRBD1 | TRBV20-1 | TGCAGTGCTAGATCTATGGACAGGAAAGATACGCAGTATTTT | CSARSMDRKDTQYF
. | TRBJ2-3 | TRBD1 | TRBV19 | TGTGCCAGTAGTAAGGACAGGGGGCTGCAAGATACGCAGTATTTT | CASSKDRGLQDTQYF
few | TRBJ2-2 | . | TRBV5-1 | TGCGCCAGCAGCGTTAGGGGTCTAGTGAACACCGGGGAGCTGTTTTTT | CASSVRGLVNTGELFF
. | TRBJ2-4 | . | TRBV4-1 | TGCGCCAGCAGCCCTAACAGTCTAGCCAAAAACATTCAGTACTTC | CASSPNSLAKNIQYF
. | TRBJ2-5 | . | TRBV28 | TGTGCCAGCAAAGACGGGGGGCGGGAGACCCAGTACTTC | CASKDGGRETQYF
few | TRBJ2-5 | TRBD2 | TRBV5-5 | TGTGCCAGCAGACCAACTAGCGAAGAGACCCAGTACTTC | CASRPTSEETQYF
. | TRBJ1-2 | . | TRBV6-1 | TGTGCCAGCGGGTCTAACTATGGCTACACCTTC | CASGSNYGYTF
few | TRBJ1-2 | TRBD1 | TRBV7-9 | TGTGCCAGCAGCCAAATCGGACAGGGGCATGGCTACACCTTC | CASSQIGQGHGYTF
. | TRBJ2-3 | TRBD2 | TRBV29-1 | TGCAGCGTTGCGGCGGGGGGGCCATATACGCAGTATTTT | CSVAAGGPYTQYF
few | TRBJ1-1 | . | TRBV6-2/TRBV6-3 | TGTGCCAGCAGGGGAGTCGGTCGGGGGAACACTGAAGCTTTCTTT | CASRGVGRGNTEAFF
few | TRBJ2-2 | TRBD1 | TRBV5-1 | TGCGCCAGCAGCTTGGTTTATGGGACAGGGGGCGTATTGCTAACCGGGGAGCTGTTTTTT | CASSLVYGTGGVLLTGELFF
few | TRBJ2-7 | . | TRBV4-3 | TGCGCCAGCAGCCTGAAATGGGGGCCCTACGAGCAGTACTTC | CASSLKWGPYEQYF
. | TRBJ2-1 | TRBD2 | TRBV6-2/TRBV6-3 | TGTGCCAGCAGCCGGGGCGGGGGTGTCAATGAGCAGTTCTTC | CASSRGGGVNEQFF
. | TRBJ2-5 | . | TRBV7-6 | TGTGCCAGCAGCCAGATGGGGAGGGAGACCCAGTACTTC | CASSQMGRETQYF
. | TRBJ2-1 | TRBD2 | TRBV7-2 | TGTGCCAGCAGCTTAGGGCCGGAGCGGGGGGCCTGGAATGAGCAGTTCTTC | CASSLGPERGAWNEQFF
. | TRBJ1-4 | . | TRBV20-1 | TGCAGTGCTAGGGACCTCCAGGGATCTAATGAAAAACTGTTTTTT | CSARDLQGSNEKLFF
few | TRBJ1-5 | . | TRBV2 | TGTGCCAGCAGTGGGGTTCGAAGCAATCAGCCCCAGCATTTT | CASSGVRSNQPQHF
many | TRBJ1-2 | . | TRBV6-6 | TGTGCCAGCAGTGATAGGGTTCGGACTAACTATGGCTACACCTTC | CASSDRVRTNYGYTF
. | TRBJ2-3 | TRBD2 | TRBV7-2 | TGTGCCAGCAGCTCCAGACTAGCGGGAGGGGCAGATACGCAGTATTTT | CASSSRLAGGADTQYF
few | TRBJ2-5 | . | TRBV12-3/TRBV12-4 | TGTGCCAGCACCACCCGGGGTCTCCAAGAGACCCAGTACTTC | CASTTRGLQETQYF
few | TRBJ2-5 | TRBD1 | TRBV6-5 | TGTGCCAGCAGTTACGTACAGGGGCGAGAGACCCAGTACTTC | CASSYVQGRETQYF
few | TRBJ2-5 | . | TRBV20-1 | TGCAGTGCTAGAGATCTAGGGGGACTTCAAGAGACCCAGTACTTC | CSARDLGGLQETQYF
few | TRBJ2-1 | TRBD1 | TRBV7-3 | TGTGCCAGCAGCCCTGGGACAGGGACCCAGGGTGAGCAGTTCTTC | CASSPGTGTQGEQFF
few | TRBJ2-5 | TRBD1 | TRBV6-5 | TGTGCCAGCAGACCGGGACAGGGAGAGACCCAGTACTTC | CASRPGQGETQYF
. | TRBJ1-1 | . | TRBV6-2/TRBV6-3 | TGTGCCAGCACCCCGAGGGCCAGGGAGGGCACTGAAGCTTTCTTT | CASTPRAREGTEAFF
. | TRBJ2-3 | . | TRBV5-1 | TGCGCCAGCAGGGACGGCCCTAGCACAGATACGCAGTATTTT | CASRDGPSTDTQYF
many | TRBJ2-2 | TRBD2 | TRBV7-2 | TGTGCCAGCAGCTTATGGGCGGGGGTTCCGAACACCGGGGAGCTGTTTTTT | CASSLWAGVPNTGELFF
few | TRBJ2-3 | TRBD2 | TRBV5-1 | TGCGCCAGCAGCTTTGGGACTAGTTCAACCACAGATACGCAGTATTTT | CASSFGTSSTTDTQYF
few | TRBJ2-1 | . | TRBV5-1 | TGCGCCAGCAGCTTGGACAGGCCCTACGAGCAGTTCTTC | CASSLDRPYEQFF